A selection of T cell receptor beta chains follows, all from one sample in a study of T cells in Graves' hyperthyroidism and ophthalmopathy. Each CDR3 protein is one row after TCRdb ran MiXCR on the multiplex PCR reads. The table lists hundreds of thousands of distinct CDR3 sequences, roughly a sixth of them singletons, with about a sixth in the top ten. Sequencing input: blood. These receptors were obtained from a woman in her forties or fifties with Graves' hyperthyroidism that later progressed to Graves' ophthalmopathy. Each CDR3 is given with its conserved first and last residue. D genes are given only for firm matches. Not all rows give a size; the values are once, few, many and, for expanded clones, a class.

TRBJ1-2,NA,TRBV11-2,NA,TGTGCCAGCAGCCCTACTAAGACAGTGGGGTCAGGCTACACCTTC,CASSPTKTVGSGYTF
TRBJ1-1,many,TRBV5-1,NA,TGCGCCAGCAGCGAGAGAAACACTGAAGCTTTCTTT,CASSERNTEAFF
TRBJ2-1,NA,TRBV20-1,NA,TGCAGTGCTAGAGTTCGGGGGGACAGGTTTGGGGAGCAGTTCTTC,CSARVRGDRFGEQFF
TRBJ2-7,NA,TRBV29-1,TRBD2,TGCAGCGTTGAAGGGGCGGGGGAAACCTACGAGCAGTACTTC,CSVEGAGETYEQYF
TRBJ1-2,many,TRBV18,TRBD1,TGTGCCAGCTCACCACGGGACAGGGGGCCCAACTATGGCTACACCTTC,CASSPRDRGPNYGYTF
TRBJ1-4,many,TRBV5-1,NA,TGCGCCAGCAGCTTGGATGGGACTTCGAATGAAAAACTGTTTTTT,CASSLDGTSNEKLFF
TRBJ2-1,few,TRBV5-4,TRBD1,TGTGCCAGCAGCTTGATTAGTAGGGACAGGGGTGGAAATGAGCAGTTCTTC,CASSLISRDRGGNEQFF
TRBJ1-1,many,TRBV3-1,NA,TGTGCCAGCAGCCAAGACCCGACCGTGAACACTGAAGCTTTCTTT,CASSQDPTVNTEAFF
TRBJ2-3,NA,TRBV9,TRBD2,TGTGCCAGCAGCGCCGGGACTAGGGATACGCAGTATTTT,CASSAGTRDTQYF
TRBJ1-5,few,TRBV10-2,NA,TGCGCCAGCAGTTGGGACGAGGATCAGCCCCAGCATTTT,CASSWDEDQPQHF
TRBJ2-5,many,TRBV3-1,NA,TGTGCCAGCAGCCAAGATAGGGCGTCTGAGACCCAGTACTTC,CASSQDRASETQYF
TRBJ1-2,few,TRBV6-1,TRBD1,TGTGCCAGCAGACCCGACAGGGTCAGGCCCTATGGCTACACCTTC,CASRPDRVRPYGYTF
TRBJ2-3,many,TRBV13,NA,TGTGCCAGCAGCCAGCTCGGGCTGAGCACAGATACGCAGTATTTT,CASSQLGLSTDTQYF
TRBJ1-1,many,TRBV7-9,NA,TGTGCCAGCAGGAGTGGGGGGGAGAGTGAAGCTTTCTTT,CASRSGGESEAFF